Presented here are 4 T cell receptor beta chains from one specimen sequenced in a study of cytomegalovirus exposure and HLA in healthy donors. Both 60 Vbeta primers and 13 Jbeta primers went into the PCR. Only in-frame clones appear in the TCRdb table, and some are missing; sequencing was by immunoSEQ multiplex PCR. This sample contains about 87,000 clones. The sequencing sample was made of PBMCs. These receptors came from a man aged 50-59 years in good health and CMV-seropositive.

This sequence joins TRBV4-2 and TRBJ1-2; 8 nucleotides match TRBD1. The CDR3 is 15 residues long. Unmatched junction bases numbered 10, after V lost 4 bases and J lost 6 bases. CDR1 is LGHNA and CDR2 is YNFKEQ in the germline V gene. The CDR3 protein is CASSPSQGGFNGYTF. CDR3 coding DNA: TGTGCCAGCAGCCCCTCACAGGGGGGATTTAATGGCTACACCTTC.

This sequence joins TRBV9 and TRBJ2-2; 7 nucleotides agree with TRBD2. J was trimmed by 0 bases and V by 2 bases; bases with no gene match: 4. The V gene's germline CDR1 is SGDLS and CDR2 YYNGEE. This CDR3 has 16 amino acids. The CDR3 sequence: CASSVERGPNTGELFF. The CDR3 DNA follows: TGTGCCAGCAGCGTGGAGCGGGGCCCGAACACCGGGGAGCTGTTTTTT.

The V call is TRBV7-2, the J call TRBJ1-4, with D unresolved. The CDR3 has 14 residues. V dropped 5 bases and J dropped 0 bases, with 7 bases sitting between them. CDR1 and CDR2 from the germline V gene are SGHTA and FQGNSA. The CDR3 reads CASSPSATNEKLFF. In DNA form, the CDR3 reads TGTGCCAGCAGCCCTTCTGCAACTAATGAAAAACTGTTTTTT.

The chain employs TRBV19 and TRBJ2-3; a weak D match, TRBD1 (6 bases). The CDR3 is 16 residues long. Deletions cut 5 bases from V and 0 bases from J, with 15 bases between. The germline V gene has CDR1 LNHDA and CDR2 SQIVND (reference sequence). The CDR3 is CASSPRTASSTDTQYF. CDR3 DNA: TGTGCCAGTAGTCCCCGGACAGCTTCTAGCACAGATACGCAGTATTTT.